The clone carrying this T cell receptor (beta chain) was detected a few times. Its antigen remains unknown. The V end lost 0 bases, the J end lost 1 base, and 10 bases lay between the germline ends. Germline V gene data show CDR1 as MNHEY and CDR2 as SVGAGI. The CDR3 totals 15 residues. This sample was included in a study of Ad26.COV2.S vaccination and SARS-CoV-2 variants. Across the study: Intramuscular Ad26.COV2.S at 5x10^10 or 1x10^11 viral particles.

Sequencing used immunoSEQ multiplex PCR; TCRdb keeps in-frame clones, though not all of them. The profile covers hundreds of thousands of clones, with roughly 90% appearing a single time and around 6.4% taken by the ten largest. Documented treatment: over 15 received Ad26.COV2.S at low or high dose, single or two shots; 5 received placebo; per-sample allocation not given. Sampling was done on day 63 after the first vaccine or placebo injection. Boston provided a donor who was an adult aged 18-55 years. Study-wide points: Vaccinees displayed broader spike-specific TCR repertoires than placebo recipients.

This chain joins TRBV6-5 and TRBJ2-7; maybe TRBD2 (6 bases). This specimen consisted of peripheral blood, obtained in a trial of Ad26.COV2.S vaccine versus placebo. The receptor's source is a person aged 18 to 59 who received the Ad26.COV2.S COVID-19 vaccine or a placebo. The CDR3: CASSYSTGRSYEQYF. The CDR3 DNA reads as TGTGCCAGCAGTTACTCGACGGGGAGGTCCTACGAGCAGTACTTC.